This passage covers 27 T cell receptor beta chains from one sample sequenced in a study of cytomegalovirus exposure and HLA in healthy donors. PCR amplification relied on 60 Vbeta primers (plus 13 Jbeta primers). Here immunoSEQ multiplex PCR was the method, and the copy in TCRdb shows in-frame clones only, minus some. This table has 110,000 or so clones, over 65% appearing once. Sequencing was performed on PBMCs. The receptors were gathered from a female donor in good health and CMV-seronegative.

The J gene is TRBJ1-6, the V gene TRBV7-2; 11 positions match TRBD1. V lost 5 bases to trimming and J lost 10 bases; unmatched junction nucleotides: 10. This CDR3 region has 16 residues. Looked up from germline, CDR1 is SGHTA and CDR2 is FQGNSA. The CDR3 is CASSRRGQGAGSPLHF. CDR3 nucleotides: TGTGCCAGCAGCCGACGAGGACAGGGGGCCGGGTCACCCCTCCACTTT. The full variable domain, with the rest looked up from reference TRBV7-2 and TRBJ1-6, is GAGVSQSPSNKVTEKGKDVELRCDPISGHTALYWYRQSLGQGLEFLIYFQGNSAPDKSGLPSDRFSAERTGGSVSTLTIQRTQQEDSAVYLCASSRRGQGAGSPLHFGNGTRLTVT.

The chain joins TRBV19 to TRBJ1-5; TRBD1 matches 7 bases. J lost 3 bases, V lost 5 bases, and 7 bases had no gene match. The germline V gene has CDR1 LNHDA and CDR2 SQIVND (reference sequence). The CDR3 consists of 15 residues. The CDR3 spells CASSPPGQHNQPQHF. The CDR3 region has the DNA TGTGCCAGTAGTCCGCCGGGACAGCACAATCAGCCCCAGCATTTT.

The chain links TRBV5-1 to TRBJ1-4; D is possibly TRBD1 (6 bases). The length of the CDR3 is 15 residues. V was clipped by 3 bases and J by 6 bases, with 15 bases between them. From germline, CDR1 is SGHRS and CDR2 YFSETQ. The CDR3 sequence is CASSSSGALYEKLFF. For the CDR3, the DNA is TGCGCCAGCAGCTCATCAGGGGCGTTGTATGAAAAACTGTTTTTT.

The rearrangement joins TRBV7-9 to TRBJ1-2; D may be TRBD1 (5 bases). V was pared by 5 bases and J by 6 bases, with 16 bases between. The CDR3 sequence is 14 residues long. The germline gives CDR1 SEHNR, CDR2 FQNEAQ (reference sequence). The CDR3 DNA reads TGTGCCAGCAGCCACCCCCGGGGCGGGGATGGCTACACCTTC. Translated: CASSHPRGGDGYTF.

In DNA form, the CDR3 reads TGCGCCAGCAGCCAAGAACGGGCTAGCGGGGGGGCCGGAGAAGAGACCCAGTACTTC. It encodes CASSQERASGGAGEETQYF. This chain links TRBV4-1 with TRBJ2-5; 12 positions agree with TRBD2. Per the germline V gene, CDR1 is MGHRA and CDR2 is YSYEKL. This CDR3 comprises 19 residues. Trimming took 0 bases from V and 3 from J; bases not matched to a gene: 11.

The chain links TRBV19 to TRBJ1-1, with a weak D call TRBD1 (6 bases). The CDR3 is made up of 12 amino acids. From germline, CDR1 is LNHDA and CDR2 SQIVND (reference sequence). V was cut by 6 bases and J by 4 bases, with 9 bases left in between. This chain's CDR3 is CASRPGATEAFF. DNA for the CDR3: TGTGCCAGTAGGCCAGGGGCCACTGAAGCTTTCTTT.

The chain employs TRBV6-5 and TRBJ1-1, with unresolved D. The germline V gene has CDR1 MNHEY and CDR2 SVGAGI. V was trimmed by 8 bases and J by 5 bases, leaving 12 bases between them. This CDR3 is 12 amino acids long. This CDR3 is CASATSLTEAFF. In DNA, the CDR3 is TGTGCCAGCGCCACGTCCCTAACTGAAGCTTTCTTT.

V and J are TRBV15 and TRBJ1-4; possible D gene TRBD1, 5 bases. There are 14 residues in the CDR3. Trimming stripped 11 bases from V and 7 bases from J, with 20 bases between. CDR1 is LNHNV and CDR2 is YYDKDF in the germline V gene (reference sequence). CDR3 sequence reads: CASNYGPGGEKLFF. CDR3 sequence (DNA): TGTGCCTCGAACTATGGCCCCGGGGGTGAAAAACTGTTTTTT.

This chain links TRBV2 with TRBJ1-1; D call uncertain. The germline V gene has CDR1 SNHLY and CDR2 FYNNEI. Trimming shortened V by 6 bases and J by 1 base, and 9 bases separated the two germline ends. CDR3 size: 13 residues. The CDR3 DNA is TGTGCCAGCAGAACTTCGCGGAACACTGAAGCTTTCTTT. Its translation: CASRTSRNTEAFF.

This sequence joins TRBV5-6 and TRBJ2-2; 12 bases align to TRBD2. V lost 2 bases and J lost 3; bases outside the gene matches: 2. CDR3 size: 16 residues. CDR1 SGHDT and CDR2 YYEEEE come from the germline V gene. The chain's CDR3 is CASSLRLAGDTGELFF. CDR3 DNA: TGTGCCAGCAGCTTACGACTAGCGGGGGACACCGGGGAGCTGTTTTTT.

The rearrangement joins TRBV5-1 to TRBJ1-2, with D tentatively TRBD1 (5 bases). The length of the CDR3 is 15 residues. The germline CDR1 and CDR2 sequences are SGHRS and YFSETQ. The V end lost 0 bases, the J end lost 4 bases, and 13 bases lay between the germline ends. CDR3 protein: CASSLGQGDFYGYTF. CDR3 DNA: TGCGCCAGCAGCTTGGGGCAGGGTGATTTCTATGGCTACACCTTC.

The CDR3 spells CASRDTVNQPQHF. The CDR3 region has the DNA TGTGCCAGCAGGGACACCGTAAATCAGCCCCAGCATTTT. V is TRBV27 and J is TRBJ1-5; TRBD1 might be the D (5 bases). The CDR3 sequence is 13 residues long. V lost 6 bases to trimming and J lost 4 bases, with 10 bases between them. In germline, CDR1 is MNHEY, CDR2 SMNVEV (reference sequence).

The V and J genes are TRBV28 and TRBJ1-5, with TRBD1 identical over 9 bases. Germline V CDR1 and CDR2: MDHEN, SYDVKM. The CDR3 contains 10 residues. J was trimmed by 15 bases and V by 6 bases; bases with no gene match: 3. CDR3 protein: CASRGTGMHF. The CDR3 bases are TGTGCCAGCAGGGGGACAGGGATGCATTTT.

A word on this clone: The junction departs from germline at one end; a sequencing error may be responsible. The CDR3 DNA sequence: TGTTCCAGCAGCTTGACAGGTCCGTCCGAGCAGTACTTC. This translates into CSSSLTGPSEQYF. The V gene is TRBV7-9, the J gene TRBJ2-7; possible D gene TRBD1, 6 bases. The length of the CDR3 is 13 residues. CDR1 and CDR2 (germline): SEHNR, FQNEAQ (reference sequence). Complete variable domain (other parts from reference TRBV7-9 and TRBJ2-7): DTGVSQNPRHKITKRGQNVTFRCDPISEHNRLYWYRQTLGQGPEFLTYFQNEAQLEKSRLLSDRFSAERPKGSFSTLEIQRTEQGDSAMYLCSSSLTGPSEQYFGPGTRLTVT.

This clone was picked up a small number of times. As DNA, the CDR3 is TGCGCCAGCAGCTTTAGGCGCGGAACTGGTGACACCTTC. Its protein product is CASSFRRGTGDTF. The chain combines TRBV5-1 with TRBJ1-2; D gene uncertain. This CDR3 has 13 residues. The V end lost 2 bases, the J end lost 12 bases, and 17 bases lay between the germline ends. Per the germline V gene, CDR1 is SGHRS and CDR2 is YFSETQ.

The chain joins TRBV20-1 to TRBJ1-1, with TRBD1 as a possible D gene (5 bases). This CDR3 spans 10 amino acids. CDR1 and CDR2 (germline): DFQATT, SNEGSKA (reference sequence). The CDR3 protein is CTPGGAEAFF. The CDR3 DNA sequence: TGCACCCCTGGAGGGGCTGAAGCTTTCTTT.

This sequence joins TRBV9 and TRBJ2-3, with TRBD1 matching over 8 bases. Losses at the gene ends were 0 bases for V and 5 bases for J; bases not matched to a gene: 5. This CDR3 has 15 amino acids. Germline V gene data show CDR1 as SGDLS and CDR2 as YYNGEE. CDR3 coding DNA: TGTGCCAGCAGCGTAGCGACAGGGGTTGGAGATACGCAGTATTTT. This sequence encodes CASSVATGVGDTQYF.

V gene TRBV13 combines with J gene TRBJ2-4; D may be TRBD2 (6 bases). CDR1 and CDR2 from the germline V gene are PRHDT and FYEKMQ (reference sequence). The CDR3 spans 14 residues. The V gene lost 6 bases and the J gene lost 9 bases, with 18 bases spanning the gap. The CDR3 DNA follows: TGTGCCAGCAGGAGCTGGGGCGGGGCTACCATTCAGTACTTC. Translated, it gives CASRSWGGATIQYF.

This chain connects TRBV5-5 to TRBJ2-1; TRBD2 matches at 9 bases. The CDR3 totals 18 residues. Germline V lookup: CDR1 SGHKS, CDR2 YYEKEE (reference sequence). The V gene end was trimmed by 4 bases and the J gene end by 5 bases; junction bases not matched to a gene: 16. The CDR3 reads CASSRGASGVSPNNEQFF. CDR3 coding DNA: TGTGCCAGCAGCCGGGGGGCTAGCGGGGTCAGTCCCAACAATGAGCAGTTCTTC. The full variable domain, in which reference TRBV5-5 and TRBJ2-1 provide the parts outside the CDR3, is DAGVTQSPTHLIKTRGQQVTLRCSPISGHKSVSWYQQVLGQGPQFIFQYYEKEERGRGNFPDRFSARQFPNYSSELNVNALLLGDSALYLCASSRGASGVSPNNEQFFGPGTRLTVL.

The chain recombines TRBV13 with TRBJ2-2; D possibly corresponds to TRBD1 (6 bases). This CDR3 is built from 15 residues. Per the germline V gene, CDR1 is PRHDT and CDR2 is FYEKMQ (reference sequence). The germline V and J ends were trimmed by 4 bases and 5 bases, with 14 bases remaining between them. The CDR3 DNA is TGTGCCAGCAGCTCCACAGGGAAGGGGACCGGGGAGCTGTTTTTT. It is translated as CASSSTGKGTGELFF. The full variable domain, with the rest looked up from reference TRBV13 and TRBJ2-2, is AAGVIQSPRHLIKEKRETATLKCYPIPRHDTVYWYQQGPGQDPQFLISFYEKMQSDKGSIPDRFSAQQFSDYHSELNMSSLELGDSALYFCASSSTGKGTGELFFGEGSRLTVL.

V usage is TRBV7-9 and J usage is TRBJ2-5; TRBD2 is a possible D gene (5 bases). The germline V and J ends were trimmed by 3 bases and 2 bases, with 13 bases remaining between them. The CDR3 has 15 residues. In germline, CDR1 is SEHNR, CDR2 FQNEAQ (reference sequence). CDR3 in amino acids: CASSLGSRRQETQYF. In nucleotides, the CDR3 is TGTGCCAGCAGCTTGGGGAGCCGGCGGCAAGAGACCCAGTACTTC.

A single count supports this clone. The chain couples TRBV7-2 to TRBJ1-2; TRBD1 might be the D (6 bases). With 5 bases removed from V and 2 bases from J, the gap between germline ends came to 15 bases. This CDR3 spans 15 amino acids. Germline V gives CDR1 SGHTA, CDR2 FQGNSA. DNA for the CDR3: TGTGCCAGCAGCCCTCTAACAGGGCCCAACTATGGCTACACCTTC. It encodes CASSPLTGPNYGYTF.

The gene calls are TRBV15 and TRBJ1-4; no clear D. This CDR3 has 15 residues. Trimming left V 0 bases short and J 5 bases short, with 10 bases between. Germline V gene sequence: CDR1 LNHNV, CDR2 YYDKDF (reference sequence). The CDR3: CATSRDLLPNEKLFF. In DNA form, the CDR3 reads TGTGCCACCAGCAGAGATCTGCTACCCAATGAAAAACTGTTTTTT.

CDR3 loop: CATSRRLRGGADYEQYF. The CDR3 coding sequence is TGTGCCACCAGCAGGAGACTGAGAGGGGGGGCCGACTACGAGCAGTACTTC. This sequence joins TRBV15 and TRBJ2-7; D is possibly TRBD2 (7 bases). V was trimmed by 3 bases and J by 3 bases, leaving 21 bases between them. The germline CDR1 and CDR2 sequences are LNHNV and YYDKDF (reference sequence). This CDR3 has 17 residues.

The V gene is TRBV7-6, the J gene TRBJ1-3; D gene uncertain. Trimming cost V 6 bases and J 4 bases, with 22 bases left between them. The CDR3 spans 17 residues. Germline-derived CDR1 and CDR2 are SGHVS and FNYEAQ. The CDR3 bases are TGTGCCAGCAGTCTTCCTTTTGGGCAGAGGGAAGGAAACACCATATATTTT. As protein: CASSLPFGQREGNTIYF.

The chain recombines TRBV18 with TRBJ2-7, with TRBD1 as a possible D gene (5 bases). The CDR3 contains 16 residues. CDR1 and CDR2 from the germline V gene are KGHSH and LQKENI. Between the trimmed V and J ends, which lost 4 bases and 0 bases, there was a span of 16 bases. The CDR3 region has the DNA TGTGCCAGCTCACGCCAGACAGTTTCCCCCTCCTACGAGCAGTACTTC. It translates to CASSRQTVSPSYEQYF.

Of note for this clone: Other DNA sequences in the same sample also yield this CDR3. The chain recombines TRBV2 with TRBJ1-5; D is perhaps TRBD1 (6 bases). The CDR3 loop spans 14 amino acids. Germline values: CDR1 SNHLY, CDR2 FYNNEI. V gave up 3 bases and J gave up 4 bases, with 10 bases separating them. The CDR3 sequence: CASSDRTVNQPQHF. CDR3 bases: TGTGCCAGCAGTGACCGGACAGTTAATCAGCCCCAGCATTTT.